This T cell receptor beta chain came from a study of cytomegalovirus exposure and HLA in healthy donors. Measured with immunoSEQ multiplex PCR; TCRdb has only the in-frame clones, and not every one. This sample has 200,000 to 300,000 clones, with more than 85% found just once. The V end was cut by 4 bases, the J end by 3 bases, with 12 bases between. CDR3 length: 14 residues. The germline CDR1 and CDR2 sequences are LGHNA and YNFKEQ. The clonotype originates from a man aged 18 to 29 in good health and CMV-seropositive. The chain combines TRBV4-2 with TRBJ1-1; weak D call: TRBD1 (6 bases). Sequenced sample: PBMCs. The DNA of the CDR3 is TGTGCCAGCAGCCTAACAGGGTCCGACACTGAAGCTTTCTTT. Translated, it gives CASSLTGSDTEAFF.